Listed here is a single TCR beta chain. Its antigen specificity is not known. Base qualities are not recorded, but no much larger clone differs from it by a single base. Donors were a few dozen systemically healthy Caucasian individuals from Russia aged 6 to 90 years. Roughly 10 milliliters of peripheral blood were collected from each donor into EDTA-treated Vacutainer tubes. Ficoll-Paque density-gradient centrifugation was used to isolate PBMCs, with at least 6 million per sample. Total RNA, at least 6 micrograms per sample, was extracted from PBMCs with Trizol reagent. The percentages of naive CD45RAhigh/CD27high T cells were determined by flow cytometry on a PBMC aliquot from every donor. Library preparation was by 5' RACE. Sequenced on an Illumina HiSeq 2500. A second roughly 6 to 12 cycle PCR used a sample-barcoded 5' primer and a J-beta primer mix. A unique molecular identifier was introduced onto each TCR beta cDNA molecule by a template-switch 5' adaptor carrying 12 random nucleotides. Each sample yielded at least 2.5 million CDR3-containing paired-end reads. First-strand cDNA synthesis was performed from all RNA using the Mint cDNA synthesis kit, with priming by a TRBC-specific oligonucleotide. Following uracil-DNA glycosylase treatment, a first 18-cycle PCR with universal primers M1SS and BC2_uni_R was performed on all cDNA. Per the authors' processing: For normalization, 1 million high-quality reads, each with a distinct molecular identifier, were randomly selected from each sample. Reads sharing molecular identifiers were discarded rather than binned into consensus sequences. MiTCR, run with a Q25 quality threshold and the strictest error-elimination algorithm, handled CDR3 identification, clonotype clustering and error correction. A nonparametric unseen species model with Euler transformation was used to estimate a lower bound on total TCR beta diversity. The raw public reads went through TCRdb reprocessing: fastp at Q25, MiXCR clone calling, in-frame beta chains kept. Identical CDR3 protein sequences are pooled into one entry, listed with their most common genes and DNA. These V and J calls rely on TCRdb rather than the paper's analysis. This sample is represented by fewer than 900,000 distinct CDR3 sequences; roughly 49% of them were singletons. Around a third of the sample comes from the top ten.

This specimen belongs to a study of blood T cells in healthy people across ages (dated by TCRdb to between 2014 and 2017). In the study overall: In model experiments, template switching captured about one uniquely barcoded TCR beta cDNA molecule for every two T cells. Using deep sequencing normalized with unique cDNA molecular identifiers, the study measured how TCR beta repertoire diversity changes with age. Four age groups were formed from the donors: young (average 16 years), middle-aged (less than 40), aged (roughly 58) and long-lived (more than 75). To avoid experimental bias, donors of different ages were randomly spread across the sequencing lanes. The study analyzed two additional independent replicas of 1 million unique cDNA reads from the same blood draw for two donors, one aged 18 to 29 and one aged 80 or older. General conclusions and limits of the study: Conclusive comparison of naive and antigen-experienced compartments was prevented by the profiling of bulk unsorted PBMCs. Estimates of total diversity from one million sequenced T cells were regarded as lower bounds and underestimates. As age increased, observed TCR beta diversity per million T cells dropped in a roughly linear way, and a significant reduction was already evident by age about 40. Observed TCR beta diversity correlated strongly with the percentage of naive T cells measured by flow cytometry. Compared with the aged group, the long-lived group had more naive CD4+ T cells, fewer expanded clones and increased TCR diversity, a pattern suggesting age selection. Because donor CMV infection status was unknown, age-related changes in expanded clonotypes were potentially confounded.

The germline V gene (reference sequence) specifies LGHDT as CDR1 and YNNKEL as CDR2. Spanning cysteine to phenylalanine, the CDR3 consists of 16 amino acids. The read is trimmed to its CDR3 DNA, 48 bases read in frame from base 1. Sequencing was performed on blood. The rearrangement combines TRBV3-1 with TRBJ2-5, with 10 central nucleotides matching TRBD2. With the DNA end fitting TRBJ2-7 better, the J assignment may be wrong. The source is a woman aged 55-69 years in good health. The CDR3 here reads CASSRRLAGETYEQYF. The DNA is as follows: TGTGCCAGCAGCCGCAGACTAGCGGGTGAAACCTACGAGCAGTACTTC.